This TCR beta chain appears in the sequencing data of a study of control samples from healthy donors and cancer patients. V was pared by 8 bases and J by 5 bases, with 6 bases between. The CDR3 loop spans 9 amino acids. Germline CDR1 reads SQVTM; CDR2 reads ANQGSEA. The method was immunoSEQ multiplex PCR; TCRdb's version includes in-frame clones alone and lacks a portion of them. Across some 190,000 clones, the top ten clones capture 2.2% of the sample. The sample consisted of blood. J is TRBJ1-2 and V is TRBV29-1; D unresolved. The TCR comes from a woman younger than 45 in good health. The CDR3 DNA sequence: TGCAGCTCTGGGTATGGCTACACCTTC. Residues: CSSGYGYTF.